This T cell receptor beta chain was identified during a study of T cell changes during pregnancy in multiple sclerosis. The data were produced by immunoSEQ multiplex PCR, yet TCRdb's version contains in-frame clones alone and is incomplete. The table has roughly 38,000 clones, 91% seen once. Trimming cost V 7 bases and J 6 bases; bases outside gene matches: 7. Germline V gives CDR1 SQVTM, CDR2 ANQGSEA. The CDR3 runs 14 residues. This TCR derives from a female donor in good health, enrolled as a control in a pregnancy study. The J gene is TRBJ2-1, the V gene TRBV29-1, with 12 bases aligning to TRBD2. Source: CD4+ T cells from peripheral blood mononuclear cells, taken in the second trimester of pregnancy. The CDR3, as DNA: TGCAGCGAGGGACTAGCGGGTCCTGGCAATGAGCAGTTCTTC. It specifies CSEGLAGPGNEQFF.